These T cell receptor beta chains were read from a single sample in a study of blood T cells in healthy people across ages. TCRdb reprocessed the 5' RACE reads with MiXCR, giving one entry per CDR3 protein. The sample contains some 890,000 distinct CDR3 sequences, almost 30% of which appear only once. This same sample was also taken into another study, of T cells of mothers and their children.

What was sequenced was blood. The receptors were gathered from a woman in her thirties or forties in good health. Each CDR3 is given with its conserved first and last residue. Fields, in order: V gene, clone size, D gene, J gene, CDR3 protein, CDR3 DNA. D genes are given only for firm matches. Rows may omit the clone size; those that give it use once, few, many or a size class.

V: TRBV20-1; size: many; D: TRBD1; J: TRBJ1-2; CDR3: CSASPGTGDYGYTF; DNA: TGCAGTGCTAGTCCCGGGACAGGGGACTATGGCTACACCTTC
V: TRBV7-2; size: -; D: TRBD1; J: TRBJ1-1; CDR3: CASSLGRGQGAFF; DNA: TGTGCCAGCAGCTTAGGCAGGGGGCAGGGAGCTTTCTTT
V: TRBV5-1; size: -; D: -; J: TRBJ2-7; CDR3: CASTIGGASYEQYF; DNA: TGCGCCAGTACTATAGGAGGAGCCTCCTACGAGCAGTACTTC
V: TRBV5-1; size: -; D: -; J: TRBJ2-5; CDR3: CASQTSGRATETQYF; DNA: TGCGCCAGTCAGACCTCGGGACGCGCGACGGAGACCCAGTACTTC
V: TRBV12-3/TRBV12-4; size: -; D: -; J: TRBJ1-1; CDR3: CASSFRRREAFF; DNA: TGTGCCAGCAGTTTTAGGAGGAGGGAAGCTTTCTTT
V: TRBV2; size: -; D: TRBD1; J: TRBJ1-2; CDR3: CASSSDRDNYGYTF; DNA: TGTGCCAGCAGCTCGGACAGGGACAACTATGGCTACACCTTC
V: TRBV7-6; size: many; D: TRBD1; J: TRBJ2-7; CDR3: CASSPEGGTGYEQYF; DNA: TGTGCCAGCAGCCCCGAGGGGGGGACAGGGTACGAGCAGTACTTC
V: TRBV6-1; size: few; D: TRBD2; J: TRBJ2-3; CDR3: CASRSTSGGTYTQYF; DNA: TGTGCCAGCAGATCCACTAGCGGGGGGACGTATACGCAGTATTTT
V: TRBV7-2; size: few; D: -; J: TRBJ1-2; CDR3: CASSLAQPLGYTF; DNA: TGTGCCAGCAGCTTAGCGCAGCCCCTTGGCTACACCTTC
V: TRBV15; size: -; D: -; J: TRBJ2-5; CDR3: CATSRDPGAQETQYF; DNA: TGTGCCACCAGCAGAGATCCCGGAGCCCAAGAGACCCAGTACTTC
V: TRBV15; size: few; D: TRBD1; J: TRBJ1-5; CDR3: CATSRGQGSYQPQHF; DNA: TGTGCCACCAGCAGGGGACAGGGCTCTTATCAGCCCCAGCATTTT
V: TRBV10-3; size: -; D: -; J: TRBJ1-2; CDR3: CAISETEANYGYTF; DNA: TGTGCCATCAGTGAGACAGAGGCTAACTATGGCTACACCTTC
V: TRBV5-1; size: -; D: TRBD1; J: TRBJ1-2; CDR3: CASRRGQGADGYTF; DNA: TGCGCCAGCAGGAGGGGACAGGGGGCCGATGGCTACACCTTC
V: TRBV20-1; size: -; D: -; J: TRBJ1-2; CDR3: CSAREYSTSYGYTF; DNA: TGCAGTGCTAGAGAATACAGTACCTCCTATGGCTACACCTTC
V: TRBV20-1; size: many; D: -; J: TRBJ2-7; CDR3: CSARDQGRNEQYF; DNA: TGCAGTGCTAGAGACCAGGGGCGTAACGAGCAGTACTTC
V: TRBV20-1; size: many; D: -; J: TRBJ2-1; CDR3: CSGAANDNEQFF; DNA: TGCAGTGGGGCAGCTAATGACAATGAGCAGTTCTTC
V: TRBV15; size: -; D: -; J: TRBJ1-4; CDR3: CATSSAGRGEKLFF; DNA: TGTGCCACCAGCAGTGCCGGACGAGGCGAAAAACTGTTTTTT
V: TRBV19; size: -; D: TRBD1; J: TRBJ2-7; CDR3: CASSIRGTGIRRSYEQYF; DNA: TGTGCCAGTAGTATTCGGGGGACAGGGATTAGAAGATCCTACGAGCAGTACTTC
V: TRBV3-1; size: few; D: TRBD2; J: TRBJ2-1; CDR3: CASSQGVAGGEFF; DNA: TGTGCCAGCAGCCAAGGAGTAGCGGGGGGGGAGTTCTTC
V: TRBV11-1; size: many; D: -; J: TRBJ2-2; CDR3: CASSLEIWTATGELFF; DNA: TGTGCCAGCAGCTTGGAGATCTGGACAGCCACCGGGGAGCTGTTTTTT
V: TRBV7-2; size: many; D: -; J: TRBJ2-7; CDR3: CASSFRPGREQYF; DNA: TGTGCCAGCAGCTTTAGGCCGGGGCGGGAGCAGTACTTC
V: TRBV29-1; size: -; D: -; J: TRBJ2-1; CDR3: CSVEGPGRNEQFF; DNA: TGCAGCGTTGAAGGGCCGGGAAGGAATGAGCAGTTCTTC
V: TRBV7-3; size: few; D: -; J: TRBJ1-1; CDR3: CASSLRGGSGEAFF; DNA: TGTGCCAGCAGCTTAAGAGGGGGGAGCGGTGAAGCTTTCTTT
V: TRBV9; size: few; D: -; J: TRBJ2-3; CDR3: CASSSRRKPTDTQYF; DNA: TGTGCCAGCAGCTCCCGCCGGAAACCCACAGATACGCAGTATTTT
V: TRBV10-3; size: -; D: -; J: TRBJ1-1; CDR3: CAISESGGLTLAEAFF; DNA: TGTGCCATCAGTGAGTCTGGGGGTTTAACGTTAGCTGAAGCTTTCTTT
V: TRBV30; size: -; D: TRBD2; J: TRBJ2-7; CDR3: CAWSGTSSYEQYF; DNA: TGTGCCTGGAGTGGGACTAGCTCCTACGAGCAGTACTTC
V: TRBV20-1; size: few; D: -; J: TRBJ1-2; CDR3: CSARRVGETNYGYTF; DNA: TGCAGTGCAAGACGGGTGGGAGAAACTAACTATGGCTACACCTTC
V: TRBV5-1; size: many; D: -; J: TRBJ2-7; CDR3: CASSFSKDSFFSTYEQYF; DNA: TGCGCCAGCAGCTTCAGCAAGGACTCGTTTTTCTCCACCTACGAGCAGTACTTC
V: TRBV9; size: -; D: TRBD2; J: TRBJ2-1; CDR3: CASSATLAANNEQFF; DNA: TGTGCCAGCAGCGCAACACTAGCGGCAAACAATGAGCAGTTCTTC
V: TRBV28; size: -; D: -; J: TRBJ1-6; CDR3: CASTLGGSYNSPLHF; DNA: TGTGCCAGCACTCTCGGGGGTTCCTATAATTCACCCCTCCACTTT
V: TRBV2; size: -; D: -; J: TRBJ2-7; CDR3: CASSEVRTALTYEQHF; DNA: TGTGCCAGCAGTGAAGTCCGGACAGCTCTTACCTACGAGCAGCACTTC
V: TRBV7-2; size: -; D: -; J: TRBJ2-3; CDR3: CASSLRQTTDTRYF; DNA: TGTGCCAGCAGCTTAAGACAGACCACAGATACGCGGTATTTT
V: TRBV4-3; size: many; D: TRBD1; J: TRBJ1-6; CDR3: CASSQEWTGASPLHF; DNA: TGCGCCAGCAGCCAAGAATGGACAGGCGCTAGCCCCCTCCACTTT
V: TRBV12-3/TRBV12-4; size: few; D: TRBD1; J: TRBJ1-5; CDR3: CASSVTGGYQPQHF; DNA: TGTGCCAGCAGTGTCACAGGGGGGTATCAGCCCCAGCATTTT
V: TRBV7-3; size: many; D: -; J: TRBJ2-3; CDR3: CASSLSVGGTDTQYF; DNA: TGTGCCAGCAGCTTATCGGTGGGGGGAACAGATACGCAGTATTTT
V: TRBV9; size: -; D: TRBD2; J: TRBJ2-5; CDR3: CASSASGGAGEQYF; DNA: TGTGCCAGCAGCGCTAGCGGGGGAGCAGGGGAGCAGTACTTC
V: TRBV30; size: -; D: -; J: TRBJ1-5; CDR3: CAWSVGDGIRSNQPQHF; DNA: TGTGCCTGGAGTGTTGGGGACGGGATTCGAAGCAATCAGCCCCAGCATTTT
V: TRBV20-1; size: many; D: TRBD1; J: TRBJ1-5; CDR3: CSAGSTGAGNQPQHF; DNA: TGCAGTGCTGGGTCCACAGGGGCTGGCAATCAGCCCCAGCATTTT
V: TRBV20-1; size: once; D: TRBD2; J: TRBJ2-3; CDR3: CSATSGGTINTQYF; DNA: TGCAGTGCTACTAGCGGGGGGACAATAAATACGCAGTATTTT
V: TRBV6-5; size: few; D: -; J: TRBJ2-7; CDR3: CASRPRADYEQYF; DNA: TGTGCCAGCAGGCCACGGGCCGATTACGAGCAGTACTTC
V: TRBV10-3; size: -; D: -; J: TRBJ2-1; CDR3: CAISEVRVYNEQFF; DNA: TGTGCCATCAGTGAGGTCCGGGTTTACAATGAGCAGTTCTTC
V: TRBV6-5; size: few; D: -; J: TRBJ1-2; CDR3: CASSYTAGSGYTF; DNA: TGTGCCAGCAGTTACACCGCTGGAAGTGGCTACACCTTC
V: TRBV10-3; size: many; D: TRBD2; J: TRBJ2-5; CDR3: CAISEGSAAGYQETQYF; DNA: TGTGCCATCAGTGAAGGGTCCGCAGCGGGGTACCAAGAGACCCAGTACTTC
V: TRBV9; size: once; D: -; J: TRBJ1-2; CDR3: CASSVGSALYGYTF; DNA: TGTGCCAGCAGCGTAGGTTCGGCGCTCTATGGCTACACCTTC
V: TRBV24-1; size: few; D: -; J: TRBJ2-7; CDR3: CATPRYEQYF; DNA: TGTGCCACCCCCCGCTACGAGCAGTACTTC
V: TRBV7-9; size: few; D: -; J: TRBJ1-2; CDR3: CASSTQLTDPYGYTF; DNA: TGTGCCAGCAGCACCCAGCTAACAGATCCATATGGCTACACCTTC
V: TRBV18; size: -; D: TRBD1; J: TRBJ1-1; CDR3: CASSPQTGQGTEAFF; DNA: TGTGCCAGCTCACCGCAAACGGGACAGGGCACTGAAGCTTTCTTT
V: TRBV12-3/TRBV12-4; size: few; D: TRBD1; J: TRBJ2-4; CDR3: CASSLFRDRNIQYF; DNA: TGTGCCAGCAGTCTCTTCCGGGACAGAAACATTCAGTACTTC
V: TRBV7-9; size: few; D: -; J: TRBJ2-5; CDR3: CASSPHTSFWSETQYF; DNA: TGTGCCAGCAGCCCGCATACCTCGTTCTGGTCAGAGACCCAGTACTTC
V: TRBV11-2; size: -; D: -; J: TRBJ2-1; CDR3: CASSPMGGSAPYNEQFF; DNA: TGTGCCAGCAGTCCAATGGGGGGTAGCGCGCCCTACAATGAGCAGTTCTTC